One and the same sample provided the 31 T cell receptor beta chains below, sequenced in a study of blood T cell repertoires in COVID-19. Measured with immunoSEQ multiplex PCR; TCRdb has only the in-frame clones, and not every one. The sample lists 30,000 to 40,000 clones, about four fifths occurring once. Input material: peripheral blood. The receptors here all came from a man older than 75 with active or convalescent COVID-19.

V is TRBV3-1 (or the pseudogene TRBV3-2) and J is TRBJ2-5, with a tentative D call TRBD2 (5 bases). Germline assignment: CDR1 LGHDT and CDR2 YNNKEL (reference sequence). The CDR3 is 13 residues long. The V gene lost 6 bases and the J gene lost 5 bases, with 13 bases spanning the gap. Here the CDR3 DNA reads TGTGCCAGCAGGCAGGCCGGGGTCGAGACCCAGTACTTC. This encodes CASRQAGVETQYF.

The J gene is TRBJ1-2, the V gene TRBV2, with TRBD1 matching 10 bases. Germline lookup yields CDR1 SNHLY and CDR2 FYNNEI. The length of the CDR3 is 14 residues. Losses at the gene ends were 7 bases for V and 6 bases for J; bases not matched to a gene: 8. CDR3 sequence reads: CASMPGQGFHGYTF. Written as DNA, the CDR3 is TGTGCCAGCATGCCGGGACAGGGGTTTCATGGCTACACCTTC.

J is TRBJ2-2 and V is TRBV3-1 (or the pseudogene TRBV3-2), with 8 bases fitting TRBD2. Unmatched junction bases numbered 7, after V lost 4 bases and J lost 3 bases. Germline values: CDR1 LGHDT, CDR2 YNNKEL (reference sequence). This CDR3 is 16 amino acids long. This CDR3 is CASSPLGRGDTGELFF. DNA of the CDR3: TGTGCCAGCAGCCCCCTCGGGAGGGGGGACACCGGGGAGCTGTTTTTT.

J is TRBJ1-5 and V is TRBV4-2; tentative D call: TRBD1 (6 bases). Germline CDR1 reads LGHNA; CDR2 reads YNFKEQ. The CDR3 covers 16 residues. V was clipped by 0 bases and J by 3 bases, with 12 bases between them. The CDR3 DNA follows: TGTGCCAGCAGCCAAGATCAAACAGGGATCAATCAGCCCCAGCATTTT. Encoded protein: CASSQDQTGINQPQHF.

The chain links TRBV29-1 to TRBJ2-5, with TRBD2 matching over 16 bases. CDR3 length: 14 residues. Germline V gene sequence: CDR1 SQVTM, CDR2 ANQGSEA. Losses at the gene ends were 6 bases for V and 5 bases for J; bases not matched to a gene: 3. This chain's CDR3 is CSVGLAGGHETQYF. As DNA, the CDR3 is TGCAGCGTGGGACTAGCGGGGGGGCATGAGACCCAGTACTTC.

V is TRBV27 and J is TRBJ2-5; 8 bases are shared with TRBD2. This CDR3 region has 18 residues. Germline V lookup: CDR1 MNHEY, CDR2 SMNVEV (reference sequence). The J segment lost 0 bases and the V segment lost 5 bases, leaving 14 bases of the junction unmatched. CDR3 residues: CASSPRPIAGHYQETQYF. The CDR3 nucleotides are TGTGCCAGCAGTCCCCGCCCCATAGCGGGGCATTACCAAGAGACCCAGTACTTC.

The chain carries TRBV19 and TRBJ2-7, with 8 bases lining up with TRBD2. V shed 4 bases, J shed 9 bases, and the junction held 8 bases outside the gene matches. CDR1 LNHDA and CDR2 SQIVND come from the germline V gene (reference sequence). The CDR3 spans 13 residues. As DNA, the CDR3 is TGTGCCAGTAGTACGCTAGCGGGTATCGGGCAGTACTTC. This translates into CASSTLAGIGQYF. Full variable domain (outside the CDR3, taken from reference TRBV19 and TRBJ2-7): DGGITQSPKYLFRKEGQNVTLSCEQNLNHDAMYWYRQDPGQGLRLIYYSQIVNDFQKGDIAEGYSVSREKKESFPLTVTSAQKNPTAFYLCASSTLAGIGQYFGPGTRLTVT.

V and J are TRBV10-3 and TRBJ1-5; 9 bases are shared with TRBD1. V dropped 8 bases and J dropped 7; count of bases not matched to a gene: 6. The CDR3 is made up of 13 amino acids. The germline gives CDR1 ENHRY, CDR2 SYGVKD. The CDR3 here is CAIGTGQGQPQHF. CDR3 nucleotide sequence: TGTGCCATCGGGACAGGGCAGGGGCAGCCCCAGCATTTT.

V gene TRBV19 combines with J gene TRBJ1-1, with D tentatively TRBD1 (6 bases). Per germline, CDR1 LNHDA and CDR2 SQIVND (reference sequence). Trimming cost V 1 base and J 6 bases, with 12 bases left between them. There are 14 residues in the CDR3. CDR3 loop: CASSIGQGSAEAFF. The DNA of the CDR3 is TGTGCCAGTAGTATAGGTCAGGGGTCTGCTGAAGCTTTCTTT.

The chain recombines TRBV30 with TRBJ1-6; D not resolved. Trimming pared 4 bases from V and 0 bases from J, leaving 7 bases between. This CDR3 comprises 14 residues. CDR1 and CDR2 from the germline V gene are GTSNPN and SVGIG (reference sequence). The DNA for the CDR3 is TGTGCCTGGAAAATACACTCCTATAATTCACCCCTCCACTTT. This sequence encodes CAWKIHSYNSPLHF.

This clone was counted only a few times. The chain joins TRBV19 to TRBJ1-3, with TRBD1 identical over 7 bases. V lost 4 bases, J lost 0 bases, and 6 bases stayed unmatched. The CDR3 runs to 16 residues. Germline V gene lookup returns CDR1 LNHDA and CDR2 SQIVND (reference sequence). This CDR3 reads CASSRLQGSSGNTIYF. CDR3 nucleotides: TGTGCCAGTAGTAGACTACAGGGGAGCTCTGGAAACACCATATATTTT.

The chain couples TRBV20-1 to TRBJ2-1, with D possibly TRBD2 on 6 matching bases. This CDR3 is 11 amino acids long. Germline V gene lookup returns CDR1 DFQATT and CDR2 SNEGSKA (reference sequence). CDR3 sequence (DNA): TGCAGGACCGGGACTCCCAATGAGCAGTTCTTC. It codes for CRTGTPNEQFF.

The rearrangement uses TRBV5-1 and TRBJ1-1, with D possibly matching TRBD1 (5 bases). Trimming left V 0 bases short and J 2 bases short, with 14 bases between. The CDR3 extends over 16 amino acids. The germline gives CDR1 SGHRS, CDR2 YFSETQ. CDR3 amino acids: CASSLESGVRNTEAFF. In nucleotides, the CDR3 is TGCGCCAGCAGCTTGGAGTCGGGGGTCCGTAACACTGAAGCTTTCTTT.

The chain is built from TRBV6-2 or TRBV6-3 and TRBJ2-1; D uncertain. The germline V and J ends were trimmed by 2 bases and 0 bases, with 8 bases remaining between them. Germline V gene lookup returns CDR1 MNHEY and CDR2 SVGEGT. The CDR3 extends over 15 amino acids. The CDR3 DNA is TGTGCCAGCAGTTACGTAAGCCTCTCCTACAATGAGCAGTTCTTC. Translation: CASSYVSLSYNEQFF.

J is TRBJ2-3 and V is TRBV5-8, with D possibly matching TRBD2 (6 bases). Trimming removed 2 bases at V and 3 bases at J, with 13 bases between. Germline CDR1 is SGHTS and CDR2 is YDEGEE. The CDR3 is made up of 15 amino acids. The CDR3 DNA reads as TGTGCCAGCAGCTTAAGTGCGGGAATTACAGATACGCAGTATTTT. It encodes CASSLSAGITDTQYF.

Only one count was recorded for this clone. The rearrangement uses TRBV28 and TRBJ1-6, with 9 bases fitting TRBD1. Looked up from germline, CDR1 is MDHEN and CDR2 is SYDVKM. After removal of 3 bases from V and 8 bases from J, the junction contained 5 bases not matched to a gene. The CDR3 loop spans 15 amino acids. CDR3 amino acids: CASSFRDRDHSPLHF. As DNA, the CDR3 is TGTGCCAGCAGTTTCCGGGACAGGGATCATTCACCCCTCCACTTT. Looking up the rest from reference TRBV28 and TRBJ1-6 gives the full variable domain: DVKVTQSSRYLVKRTGEKVFLECVQDMDHENMFWYRQDPGLGLRLIYFSYDVKMKEKGDIPEGYSVSREKKERFSLILESASTNQTSMYLCASSFRDRDHSPLHFGNGTRLTVT.

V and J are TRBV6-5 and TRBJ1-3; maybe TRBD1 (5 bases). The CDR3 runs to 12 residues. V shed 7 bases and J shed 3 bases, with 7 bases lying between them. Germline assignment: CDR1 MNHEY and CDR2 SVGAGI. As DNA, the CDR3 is TGTGCCAGCATGGGGGGTGGAAACACCATATATTTT. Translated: CASMGGGNTIYF.

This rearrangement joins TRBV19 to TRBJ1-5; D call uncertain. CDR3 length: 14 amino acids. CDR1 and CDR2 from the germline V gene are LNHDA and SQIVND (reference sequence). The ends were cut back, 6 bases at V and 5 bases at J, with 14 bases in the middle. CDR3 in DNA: TGTGCCAGTAGGGTGCAGGAGGGCTATCAGCCCCAGCATTTT. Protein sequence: CASRVQEGYQPQHF.

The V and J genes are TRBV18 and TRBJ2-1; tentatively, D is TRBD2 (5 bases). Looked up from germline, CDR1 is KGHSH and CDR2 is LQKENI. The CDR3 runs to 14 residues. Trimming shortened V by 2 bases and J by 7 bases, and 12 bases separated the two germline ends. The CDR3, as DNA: TGTGCCAGCTCACCATCCCTAACGGGGAATGAGCAGTTCTTC. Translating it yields CASSPSLTGNEQFF.

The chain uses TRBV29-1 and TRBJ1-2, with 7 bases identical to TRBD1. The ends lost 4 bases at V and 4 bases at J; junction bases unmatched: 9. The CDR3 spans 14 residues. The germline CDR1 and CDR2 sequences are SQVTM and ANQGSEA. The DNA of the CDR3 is TGCAGCGTTGGAGGGACAGAGAACCTCTATGGCTACACCTTC. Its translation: CSVGGTENLYGYTF.

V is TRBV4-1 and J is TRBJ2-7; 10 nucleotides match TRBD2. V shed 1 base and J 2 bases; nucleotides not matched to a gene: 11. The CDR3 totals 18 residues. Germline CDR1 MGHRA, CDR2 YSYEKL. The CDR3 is CASSQAPSLAGVTYEQYF. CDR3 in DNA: TGCGCCAGCAGCCAAGCCCCCAGTCTAGCGGGGGTAACCTACGAGCAGTACTTC.

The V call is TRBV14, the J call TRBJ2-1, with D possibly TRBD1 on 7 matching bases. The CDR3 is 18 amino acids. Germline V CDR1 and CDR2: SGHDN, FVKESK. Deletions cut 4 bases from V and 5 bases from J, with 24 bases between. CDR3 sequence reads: CASSLKVEAGGLNNEQFF. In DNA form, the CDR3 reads TGTGCCAGCAGCCTTAAAGTGGAGGCAGGGGGGTTAAACAATGAGCAGTTCTTC.

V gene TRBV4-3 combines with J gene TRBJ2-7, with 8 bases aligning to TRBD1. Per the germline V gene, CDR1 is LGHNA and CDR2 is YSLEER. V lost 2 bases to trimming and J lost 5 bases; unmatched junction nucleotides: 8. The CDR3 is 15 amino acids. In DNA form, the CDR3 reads TGCGCCAGCAGCCAATCGCGGACAGGGTTCCACGAGCAGTACTTC. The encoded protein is CASSQSRTGFHEQYF.

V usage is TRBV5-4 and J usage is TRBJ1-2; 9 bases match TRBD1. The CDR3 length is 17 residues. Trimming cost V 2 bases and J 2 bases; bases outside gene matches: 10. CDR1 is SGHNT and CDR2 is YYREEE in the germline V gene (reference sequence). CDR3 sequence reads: CASSLAPGQGVNYGYTF. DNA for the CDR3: TGTGCCAGCAGCTTAGCCCCGGGACAGGGAGTAAACTATGGCTACACCTTC.

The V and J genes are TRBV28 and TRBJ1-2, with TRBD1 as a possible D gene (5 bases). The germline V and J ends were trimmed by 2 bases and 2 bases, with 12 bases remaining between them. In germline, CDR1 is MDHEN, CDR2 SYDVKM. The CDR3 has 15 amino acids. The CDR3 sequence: CASSLRQGWNYGYTF. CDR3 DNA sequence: TGTGCCAGCAGTTTAAGGCAGGGCTGGAACTATGGCTACACCTTC.

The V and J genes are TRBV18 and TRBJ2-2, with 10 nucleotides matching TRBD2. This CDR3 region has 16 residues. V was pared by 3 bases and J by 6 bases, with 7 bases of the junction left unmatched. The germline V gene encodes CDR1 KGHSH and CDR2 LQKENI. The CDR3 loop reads CASSPGTSVSPGELFF. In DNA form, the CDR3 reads TGTGCCAGCTCACCGGGGACTAGCGTTTCTCCCGGGGAGCTGTTTTTT.

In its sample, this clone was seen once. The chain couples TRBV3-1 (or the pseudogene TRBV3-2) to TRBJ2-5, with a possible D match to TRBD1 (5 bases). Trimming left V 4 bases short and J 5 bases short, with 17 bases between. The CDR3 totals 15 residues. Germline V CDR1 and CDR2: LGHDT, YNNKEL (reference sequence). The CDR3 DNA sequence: TGTGCCAGCAGCCCTACCCTTGACAGCCTGGAGACCCAGTACTTC. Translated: CASSPTLDSLETQYF.

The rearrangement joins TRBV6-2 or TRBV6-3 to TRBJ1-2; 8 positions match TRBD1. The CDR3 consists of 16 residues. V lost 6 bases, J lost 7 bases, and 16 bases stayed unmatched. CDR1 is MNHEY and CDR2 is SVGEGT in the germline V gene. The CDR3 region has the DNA TGTGCCAGCAGCCCCCCGGGGACAGGAGGACAGGCTGGCTACACCTTC. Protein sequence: CASSPPGTGGQAGYTF.

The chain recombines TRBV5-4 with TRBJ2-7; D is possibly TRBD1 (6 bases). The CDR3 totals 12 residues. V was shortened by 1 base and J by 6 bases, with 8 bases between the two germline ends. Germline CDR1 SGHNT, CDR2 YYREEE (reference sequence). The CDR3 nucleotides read TGTGCCAGCAGCTTGATGACAGGCGAGCAGTACTTC. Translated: CASSLMTGEQYF.

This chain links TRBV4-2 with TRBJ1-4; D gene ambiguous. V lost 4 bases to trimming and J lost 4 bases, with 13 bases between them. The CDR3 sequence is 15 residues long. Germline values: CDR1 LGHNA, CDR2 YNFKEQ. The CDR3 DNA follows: TGTGCCAGCAGCCTTGGAGACGACGGTAATGAAAAACTGTTTTTT. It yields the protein CASSLGDDGNEKLFF.

The CDR3 is CASTLGGDTGELFF. DNA of the CDR3: TGTGCCAGCACCCTTGGCGGCGACACCGGGGAGCTGTTTTTT. The V gene is TRBV28, the J gene TRBJ2-2; D remains unclear. There are 14 residues in the CDR3. The V gene's germline CDR1 is MDHEN and CDR2 SYDVKM. Trimming removed 7 bases from V and 3 bases from J, with 12 bases in between.